The 31 T cell receptor beta chains presented below share a single source sample, sequenced in a study of blood T cell repertoires in COVID-19 (dated by TCRdb to about 2020). To prepare the library, the immunoSEQ multiplex PCR assay was applied. Sourced from immuneACCESS, this table was stored by TCRdb with only in-frame sequences that have V and J called. A share of the clones is absent; for the studies checked, an unresolved V gene accounts for under half, and the remainder has no known explanation. The sample table holds about 350,000 clones, of which more than 75% were seen once. The ten largest clones take up around 3% of the sample. Sample: PBMCs or T cells enriched from blood (not recorded which). These receptors were taken from a woman aged 25-40 years who had recovered from COVID-19.

V and J are TRBV15 and TRBJ2-3, with TRBD2 matching 9 bases. V lost 8 bases, J lost 4 bases, and 10 bases stayed unmatched. The CDR3 length is 15 residues. Germline V gene sequence: CDR1 LNHNV, CDR2 YYDKDF (reference sequence). CDR3 sequence: CATEKTAGGADTQYF. As DNA, the CDR3 is TGTGCCACCGAAAAAACGGCGGGAGGGGCAGATACGCAGTATTTT.

This sequence joins TRBV15 and TRBJ2-1; 7 nucleotides agree with TRBD2. Unmatched junction bases numbered 12, after V lost 0 bases and J lost 4 bases. The CDR3 has 18 residues. In germline, CDR1 is LNHNV, CDR2 YYDKDF (reference sequence). The CDR3 coding sequence is TGTGCCACCAGCAGAGATTCTTACCGGGAGGATGGGTACAATGAGCAGTTCTTC. Its translation is CATSRDSYREDGYNEQFF.

CDR3 DNA sequence: TGTGCCAGCAGTGTTTCAGTTCAAGAGACCCAGTACTTC. This translates into CASSVSVQETQYF. This chain links TRBV2 with TRBJ2-5; D is ambiguous. Germline loops: CDR1 SNHLY, CDR2 FYNNEI. The CDR3 extends over 13 amino acids. With 4 bases removed from V and 2 bases from J, the gap between germline ends came to 8 bases.

This clone has just one count. The rearrangement joins TRBV5-1 to TRBJ1-2; unclear D gene. This CDR3 spans 13 amino acids. Germline assignment: CDR1 SGHRS and CDR2 YFSETQ. Trimming left V 0 bases short and J 4 bases short, with 7 bases between. The CDR3 spells CASSLDSLYGYTF. Here the CDR3 DNA reads TGCGCCAGCAGCTTGGACAGCCTCTATGGCTACACCTTC.

The genes are TRBV20-1 and TRBJ2-1; TRBD2 agrees at 13 bases. Germline V gene lookup returns CDR1 DFQATT and CDR2 SNEGSKA (reference sequence). The CDR3 is made up of 19 amino acids. With V trimmed by 3 bases and J by 4 bases, 15 bases remained unmatched. The CDR3 loop is CSASGDHGLAGVTYNEQFF. The CDR3 DNA sequence: TGCAGTGCTAGTGGTGACCATGGACTAGCGGGAGTTACGTACAATGAGCAGTTCTTC.

The J gene is TRBJ2-1, the V gene TRBV11-2, with 7 bases matching TRBD1. The V and J ends lost 4 bases and 6 bases, in that order; junction bases with no gene match: 12. This CDR3 has 16 amino acids. Germline CDR1 SGHAT, CDR2 FQNNGV. For the CDR3, the DNA is TGTGCCAGCAGCTCGAAGGGGGCCGAACTAGGCAATGAGCAGTTCTTC. It yields the protein CASSSKGAELGNEQFF.

The chain couples TRBV9 to TRBJ1-6; 7 positions match TRBD1. Germline-derived CDR1 and CDR2 are SGDLS and YYNGEE. The CDR3 totals 15 residues. The V and J ends lost 4 bases and 6 bases, in that order; junction bases with no gene match: 7. This CDR3 is CASSPPGTANSPLHF. CDR3 coding DNA: TGTGCCAGCAGCCCGCCCGGGACAGCTAATTCACCCCTCCACTTT. Full variable domain (outside the CDR3, taken from reference TRBV9 and TRBJ1-6): DSGVTQTPKHLITATGQRVTLRCSPRSGDLSVYWYQQSLDQGLQFLIQYYNGEERAKGNILERFSAQQFPDLHSELNLSSLELGDSALYFCASSPPGTANSPLHFGNGTRLTVT.

The J gene is TRBJ2-3, the V gene TRBV7-9; TRBD1 aligns across 7 bases. From germline, CDR1 is SEHNR and CDR2 FQNEAQ (reference sequence). The CDR3 loop spans 16 amino acids. J lost 2 bases, V lost 4 bases, and 9 bases had no gene match. In DNA, the CDR3 is TGTGCCAGCAGCTCCCCGGGACAGAGCTACACAGATACGCAGTATTTT. Translated, it gives CASSSPGQSYTDTQYF.

The V gene is TRBV27, the J gene TRBJ1-1, with 8 bases matching TRBD1. This CDR3 is built from 15 residues. CDR1 is MNHEY and CDR2 is SMNVEV in the germline V gene (reference sequence). The V gene end was trimmed by 5 bases and the J gene end by 3 bases; junction bases not matched to a gene: 8. The CDR3 reads CASSPWTGRDTEAFF. DNA for the CDR3: TGTGCCAGCAGTCCGTGGACAGGGAGGGACACTGAAGCTTTCTTT.

This chain links TRBV10-3 with TRBJ2-1; 8 bases align to TRBD2. Germline values: CDR1 ENHRY, CDR2 SYGVKD. This CDR3 has 13 residues. The trim removed 10 bases at V and 6 bases at J, leaving 8 bases unmatched. The CDR3: CASAGTRGNEQFF. CDR3 coding DNA: TGTGCCAGCGCCGGGACTAGAGGCAATGAGCAGTTCTTC.

Remarks on this clone: This specimen includes other DNA sequences encoding the same CDR3. The chain has TRBV6-5 and TRBJ1-1; 9 bases are a match to TRBD1. From germline, CDR1 is MNHEY and CDR2 SVGAGI. J was trimmed by 0 bases and V by 6 bases; bases with no gene match: 2. CDR3 size: 14 residues. CDR3 amino acids: CASRGQGLNTEAFF. CDR3 nucleotides: TGTGCCAGCAGGGGACAGGGTTTGAACACTGAAGCTTTCTTT.

This clone has a single count. The chain joins TRBV19 to TRBJ2-1, with 7 bases identical to TRBD1. This CDR3 has 16 amino acids. V lost 1 base, J lost 4 bases, and 7 bases stayed unmatched. Germline assignment: CDR1 LNHDA and CDR2 SQIVND (reference sequence). CDR3 DNA sequence: TGTGCCAGTAGTATAGGAGACAGGGCTGTGTACAATGAGCAGTTCTTC. Its translation: CASSIGDRAVYNEQFF.

The chain carries TRBV6-6 and TRBJ2-7; 8 nucleotides match TRBD2. Germline V gene data show CDR1 as MNHNY and CDR2 as SVGAGI (reference sequence). After removal of 8 bases from V and 6 bases from J, the junction contained 9 bases not matched to a gene. CDR3 length: 13 residues. CDR3 sequence (DNA): TGTGCCAGCGGGGGAGCGGGAGTCACCGAGCAGTACTTC. Translated: CASGGAGVTEQYF.

This sequence joins TRBV7-3 and TRBJ1-1; D might be TRBD1 (5 bases). Germline assignment: CDR1 SGHTA and CDR2 FQGTGA. The CDR3 has 14 residues. Trimming removed 6 bases at V and 4 bases at J, with 15 bases between. Written as DNA, the CDR3 is TGTGCCAGCAGTTATGGAGGGCAGGGCACTGAAGCTTTCTTT. Protein product: CASSYGGQGTEAFF.

The chain joins TRBV24-1 to TRBJ2-5; 12 nucleotides agree with TRBD2. The CDR3 has 18 residues. Germline V CDR1 and CDR2: KGHDR, SFDVKD. V shed 3 bases, J shed 0 bases, and the junction held 7 bases outside the gene matches. The CDR3 spells CATSDGTSGSPYQETQYF. CDR3 DNA: TGTGCCACCAGTGATGGGACTAGCGGGTCTCCTTACCAAGAGACCCAGTACTTC.

The rearrangement uses TRBV9 and TRBJ1-5; TRBD1 might be the D (6 bases). The germline V and J ends were trimmed by 3 bases and 5 bases, with 12 bases remaining between them. CDR3 length equals 14 residues. Germline V gene data show CDR1 as SGDLS and CDR2 as YYNGEE. Written as DNA, the CDR3 is TGTGCCAGCAGCGGCCGGGACACTTATCAGCCCCAGCATTTT. Translation gives CASSGRDTYQPQHF.

V usage is TRBV9 and J usage is TRBJ2-7, with 7 bases identical to TRBD1. Germline V gives CDR1 SGDLS, CDR2 YYNGEE. Trimming took 4 bases from V and 2 from J; bases not matched to a gene: 6. There are 14 residues in the CDR3. This CDR3 is CASSPTGTAYEQYF. The CDR3 DNA reads TGTGCCAGCAGCCCCACCGGGACAGCCTACGAGCAGTACTTC.

This clone was observed a handful of times. V and J are TRBV28 and TRBJ2-1; 10 nucleotides agree with TRBD2. V lost 4 bases and J lost 5; bases outside the gene matches: 8. The germline V gene has CDR1 MDHEN and CDR2 SYDVKM. CDR3 size: 16 residues. In DNA, the CDR3 is TGTGCCAGCAGTTCAGCGGGAGGGCCAGTGGACAATGAGCAGTTCTTC. It is translated as CASSSAGGPVDNEQFF.

This sequence joins TRBV19 and TRBJ1-2; 8 bases agree with TRBD1. Germline trimming cut 9 bases from V and 0 bases from J; bases unmatched to any gene: 6. CDR1 is LNHDA and CDR2 is SQIVND in the germline V gene (reference sequence). The CDR3 runs 14 residues. CDR3 in DNA: TGTGCCAGCGGACAGGGCCCTTCTAACTATGGCTACACCTTC. This codes for CASGQGPSNYGYTF.

This sequence joins TRBV2 and TRBJ2-6, with TRBD1 identical over 8 bases. Germline CDR1 and CDR2: SNHLY and FYNNEI. J was trimmed by 3 bases and V by 1 base; bases with no gene match: 5. This CDR3 is built from 17 residues. This CDR3 is CASSEVRTGNGANVLTF. Here the CDR3 DNA reads TGTGCCAGCAGTGAAGTCCGGACAGGGAATGGGGCCAACGTCCTGACTTTC.

The chain couples TRBV11-2 to TRBJ2-3, with 9 bases identical to TRBD1. Germline trimming cut 2 bases from V and 4 bases from J; bases unmatched to any gene: 4. The CDR3 has 15 residues. Per the germline V gene, CDR1 is SGHAT and CDR2 is FQNNGV. The CDR3: CASSLRDRDADTQYF. CDR3 coding DNA: TGTGCCAGCAGCTTACGGGACAGGGACGCAGATACGCAGTATTTT.

This clone was seen more than once but under ten times. The J gene is TRBJ1-5, the V gene TRBV30; the D is unclear. The CDR3 spans 13 residues. V lost 0 bases, J lost 1 base, and 4 bases lay in between. CDR1 and CDR2 from the germline V gene are GTSNPN and SVGIG (reference sequence). CDR3 sequence reads: CAWSVQSNQPQHF. The CDR3 DNA follows: TGTGCCTGGAGTGTACAGAGCAATCAGCCCCAGCATTTT.

The chain carries TRBV5-1 and TRBJ2-2; TRBD2 matches 13 bases. This CDR3 contains 18 residues. CDR1 and CDR2 (germline): SGHRS, YFSETQ. V was clipped by 2 bases and J by 0 bases; unmatched bases: 4. The CDR3 DNA follows: TGCGCCAGCAGCTTTTCTACTAGCGGGGGGGCGAACACCGGGGAGCTGTTTTTT. This encodes CASSFSTSGGANTGELFF.

This rearrangement joins TRBV4-2 to TRBJ1-3; D is undetermined. The V gene's germline CDR1 is LGHNA and CDR2 YNFKEQ. CDR3 length: 17 amino acids. Trimming removed 0 bases from V and 0 bases from J, with 12 bases in between. The DNA for the CDR3 is TGTGCCAGCAGCCAAGATGGTCTTCGGGACTCTGGAAACACCATATATTTT. Translated: CASSQDGLRDSGNTIYF.

With respect to this clone: Within the sample, other DNA sequences also encode this same CDR3. The rearrangement uses TRBV27 and TRBJ1-5; D unclear. Germline V gives CDR1 MNHEY, CDR2 SMNVEV (reference sequence). This CDR3 is built from 14 residues. With 4 bases removed from V and 0 bases from J, the gap between germline ends came to 7 bases. CDR3 DNA sequence: TGTGCCAGCAGTTGGTCCTATAGCAATCAGCCCCAGCATTTT. It specifies CASSWSYSNQPQHF.

The chain employs TRBV19 and TRBJ2-3; no firm D call. The CDR3 runs 15 residues. Germline V gene sequence: CDR1 LNHDA, CDR2 SQIVND (reference sequence). Trimming cost V 5 bases and J 0 bases, with 12 bases left between them. CDR3 protein: CASSPFLVSTDTQYF. In DNA, the CDR3 is TGTGCCAGTAGTCCCTTTCTAGTTAGCACAGATACGCAGTATTTT. The whole variable domain, remainder taken from reference TRBV19 and TRBJ2-3, is DGGITQSPKYLFRKEGQNVTLSCEQNLNHDAMYWYRQDPGQGLRLIYYSQIVNDFQKGDIAEGYSVSREKKESFPLTVTSAQKNPTAFYLCASSPFLVSTDTQYFGPGTRLTVL.

V usage is TRBV5-1 and J usage is TRBJ1-1; TRBD1 is a possible D gene (5 bases). The CDR3 runs to 15 residues. Trimming took 2 bases from V and 0 from J, leaving 11 bases between them. The germline V gene has CDR1 SGHRS and CDR2 YFSETQ. CDR3 nucleotide sequence: TGCGCCAGCAGCTTTGTGGGACTTCTGAACACTGAAGCTTTCTTT. Translated: CASSFVGLLNTEAFF.

About this clone: The sample holds other DNA sequences that translate to the same CDR3. The CDR3 region has the DNA TGTGCCAGCAGCTTCGGACAGGGCGCGGGGAACACCATATATTTT. Protein sequence: CASSFGQGAGNTIYF. The chain employs TRBV7-6 and TRBJ1-3; TRBD1 agrees at 8 bases. CDR1 SGHVS and CDR2 FNYEAQ come from the germline V gene. This CDR3 is built from 15 residues. V lost 3 bases, J lost 7 bases, and 8 bases stayed unmatched.

The J gene is TRBJ1-1, the V gene TRBV2; D not resolved. Germline V gene lookup returns CDR1 SNHLY and CDR2 FYNNEI. Trimming took 6 bases from V and 10 from J, leaving 15 bases between them. CDR3 size: 12 residues. CDR3 sequence (DNA): TGTGCCAGCAGCCCTCGAAGCGTGGTAGCTTTCTTT. Protein sequence: CASSPRSVVAFF.

The chain carries TRBV27 and TRBJ2-1, with TRBD2 matching 10 bases. The CDR3 loop spans 17 amino acids. The germline V gene has CDR1 MNHEY and CDR2 SMNVEV (reference sequence). The V segment lost 0 bases and the J segment 8 bases; nucleotides outside the gene matches: 10. The CDR3 DNA reads as TGTGCCAGCAGTTTATCGTCACTAGCGGGACCAGGGGATGAGCAGTTCTTC. Translation: CASSLSSLAGPGDEQFF.

In this sample, this clone turned up a few times. The chain couples TRBV20-1 to TRBJ2-1; 11 bases are shared with TRBD2. The junction had 8 bases not matched to a gene; V was cut back by 3 bases and J by 4 bases. The CDR3 runs 16 residues. Germline CDR1 reads DFQATT; CDR2 reads SNEGSKA (reference sequence). This chain's CDR3 is CSASAPSGGIYNEQFF. CDR3 DNA: TGCAGTGCTAGTGCCCCTAGCGGGGGGATTTACAATGAGCAGTTCTTC.